Included here is one T cell receptor (beta chain) sequence, with context. This clonotype was observed a handful of times. Its antigen is not yet known. The input lacks base qualities; no much larger clone sits a single base away. The entry originates in a study of blood T cells in healthy people across ages (dated by TCRdb to between 2015 and 2016). Study-wide context: In model experiments, template switching captured about one uniquely barcoded TCR beta cDNA molecule for every two T cells. To track age-related changes in TCR beta repertoire diversity, the study relied on deep sequencing normalized with unique cDNA molecular identifiers. The donors were split into four age groups: young (average approximately 16 years), middle-aged (about 40), aged (around 67) and long-lived (over 80). To avoid experimental bias, donors of different ages were randomly spread across the sequencing lanes. The study analyzed two additional independent replicas of 1 million unique cDNA reads from the same blood draw for two donors, one aged 18 to 30 and one aged 80 or older. Here is what the overall study found, with its caveats: Estimates of total diversity from one million sequenced T cells were regarded as lower bounds and underestimates. Bulk unsorted PBMC profiling prevented conclusive comparison of naive and antigen-experienced compartments. Donor CMV infection status was unknown, potentially confounding age-related changes in expanded clonotypes. The percentage of naive T cells measured by flow cytometry correlated strongly with observed TCR beta diversity. As age increased, observed TCR beta diversity per million T cells dropped in a roughly linear way, and a significant reduction was already evident by age roughly 40. Compared with the aged group, the long-lived group had more naive CD4+ T cells, fewer expanded clones and increased TCR diversity, a pattern suggesting age selection.

The library was built by means of 5' RACE. The data were produced on an Illumina HiSeq 2500. The second PCR ran for about 7 to 11 cycles and used a J-beta primer mix along with a sample-barcoded 5' primer. A unique molecular identifier was introduced onto each TCR beta cDNA molecule by a template-switch 5' adaptor carrying 12 random nucleotides. Each sample yielded at least 3 million CDR3-containing paired-end reads. All of the RNA was converted into first-strand cDNA using the Mint cDNA synthesis kit, with a TRBC-specific oligonucleotide serving as the primer. Following uracil-DNA glycosylase treatment, all cDNA underwent a first 18-cycle PCR with the universal primers M1SS and BC2_uni_R. In the paper's pipeline: Each sample was normalized by randomly selecting 1 million high-quality reads, each carrying a distinct molecular identifier. Reads sharing molecular identifiers were discarded rather than binned into consensus sequences. CDR3 identification, clonotype clustering and error correction used MiTCR with a Q25 quality threshold and the strictest error-elimination algorithm. A nonparametric unseen species model using Euler transformation provided a lower-bound estimate of total TCR beta diversity. TCRdb applied fastp at Q25 and MiXCR to the public reads, then kept only in-frame beta chains. Every entry covers one CDR3 protein and lists the most common genes and DNA from its rows. TCRdb, not the authors, supplied the V and J calls. In this sample the table shows roughly 680,000 distinct CDR3 sequences, over 45% of which occur a single time. The leading ten clones occupy around 32% of the sample.

Donors were about 36 systemically healthy Caucasian individuals from Russia aged roughly 6 to 100 years. Each donor gave 8 to 10 milliliters of peripheral blood, drawn into EDTA-treated Vacutainer tubes. Ficoll-Paque density-gradient centrifugation was used to isolate PBMCs, with at least 6 million per sample. Trizol reagent was used to extract total RNA from PBMCs, with at least 5 micrograms per sample. Naive CD45RAhigh/CD27high T cell percentages were measured by flow cytometry on a PBMC aliquot from every donor. The sequencing input was blood. The TCR originated in a woman in her fifties or sixties in good health.

The CDR3 protein sequence reads: CASGSRQGTQYF. In nucleotide form, the sequence is TGTGCTAGTGGTTCGCGACAGGGTACGCAGTATTTT. The sequence joins TRBV12-5 to TRBJ2-3, with 7 bases aligning to TRBD1. The CDR3 starts with the cysteine, ends with the phenylalanine, and has 12 residues. Of all the DNA, just the CDR3 is kept, 36 bases in frame from base 1. Ends trimmed: V by 4 bases, J by 8 bases; bases unmatched to a gene: 3. As encoded in the germline V gene, CDR1 is LGHNT while CDR2 is FRNRAP.